Here is one T cell receptor (beta chain) with its context. Its antigen has not been determined. The input lacks base qualities; no much larger clone sits a single base away. The cohort consisted of 666 healthy bone marrow donors. At the time of sampling, all cohort members were nominally healthy, though unrecorded immune exposures were likely present. The donor tested CMV seronegative and was one of the 352 seronegative cohort members. Every donor gave a peripheral blood sample, and the peripheral blood mononuclear cells from that sample were used for TCR beta sequencing. The Qiagen DNeasy Blood Extraction Kit was used to extract genomic DNA from the blood cell samples. This record comes from a study of cytomegalovirus exposure and HLA in healthy donors (dated by TCRdb to 2016 to 2017). The study in broad terms: An earlier analysis of roughly 500 of the donors reported approximately 300 Gb of sequence data and around 110 million unique TCR beta sequences obtained from roughly 170 million T cells. An early release that covered about 600 HLA-typed donors contained about 290 gigabases of sequencing data and some 87 million unique TCR sequences. The genetic ancestry cluster associated with self-reported Caucasian donors included 81% of the approximately 430 genotyped donors. The study was designed to test whether signatures of past pathogen exposure could be identified by cataloging public T cell receptors. The study used immunosequencing to profile the T cell repertoires of 600 to 850 subjects and linked those repertoires to cytomegalovirus serostatus. In addition to the first cohort of 666 subjects, a separate validation cohort of 120 different subjects was used. To predict cytomegalovirus infection status, the study combined high-throughput TCR immunosequencing, statistical association of individual TCRs with disease status, and machine learning. A later analysis re-examined previously published TCR beta repertoires from just over 650 donors and added high-resolution HLA genotyping to investigate patterns of TCR occurrence. Rather than using new phenotypic data, the later analysis identified candidate immune exposures from TCR beta sequences and from how often those sequences occurred across donors. An earlier analysis of 587 of the donors applied high-throughput TCR beta sequencing to assess whether each TCR beta V gene segment acted as functional or pseudogenic. Donor age, sex, ethnicity and CMV serostatus were compiled alongside the repertoire data. In a later genetic analysis, genome-wide SNP genotypes for about three fifths of the roughly 670 donors were used, and that subset was treated as a discovery cohort. Every discovery cohort repertoire had been produced on one sequencing platform. HLA typing covered class I and class II loci at four-digit resolution. The number of typed donors differed by locus: about 629-630 for A, B, C, DRB1 and DQB1; 500 to 550 for DQA1; 606 for DPA1; and around 470 for DPB1. A handful of DR-DQ haplotypes were handled as single units for association and clustering because linkage in the cohort was strong. Among some 400 genotyped donors of the cohort, an average of approximately 220,000 unique TCR beta nucleotide sequences was sequenced per donor, of which about 18% were non-productive.

The library was generated by the immunoSEQ multiplex PCR assay. For the multiplex PCR, a mixture combining 60 forward primers for TCR Vbeta segments and 13 reverse primers for TCR Jbeta segments was used. Amplification of the CDR3 region of rearranged TCR beta genes was performed with a multiplex PCR assay on genomic DNA. On the Illumina HiSeq System, the amplified TCR beta libraries were sequenced as 87-base-pair reads. The study's processing was this. A later analysis tallied approximately 87 million unique TCR beta chains across the approximately 670 repertoires, and about 10 million of those chains were shared by two or more donors. Raw reads were error-corrected and collapsed into unique sequences by a nearest-neighbor algorithm in which closely related sequences were merged to remove PCR and sequencing errors. V, D and J gene segments were assigned by aligning CDR3 sequences to IMGT reference sequences. For a sequence to be retained, at least a six-nucleotide match to both a V gene segment and a J gene segment was required. A rearrangement counted as productive if the CDR3 had no stop codons and remained in frame with V and J, and every other rearrangement counted as non-productive. Following IMGT convention, CDR3 was defined as the stretch from the second conserved V-encoded cysteine up to the conserved J-encoded phenylalanine. The earlier analysis of roughly 590 of the donors excluded sequences that lacked an unambiguous match to a single V gene segment. In an earlier analysis of 587 of the donors, V segments were called functional above 56.7% productive rearrangements and were called segregating when the between-donor standard deviation exceeded 5%. A statistical classification framework was built for diagnosing cytomegalovirus status from the catalog of TCR beta chain sequences. In a later analysis, V and J genes were assigned by comparing TCR nucleotide sequences against IMGT/GENE-DB human TR gene sequences. A later analysis assigned CDR3 sequences and most-parsimonious VDJ recombination scenarios with the TCRdist pipeline. In a later analysis, every TCR beta chain was defined by the combination of its CDR3 amino acid sequence and its V-gene family, and reads without a unique V-gene family were dropped. To address suspected cross-contamination and a sequencing artifact, a later analysis removed 592 highly shared, low-generation-probability nucleotide sequences. A later analysis calculated a clonal expansion index for each public chain from normalized within-repertoire ranks of inferred template counts. In a later analysis, generation probabilities were computed using a VDJ recombination model fitted to out-of-frame rearrangements, and the results were checked against IGoR. A later analysis scored TCR-TCR, TCR-HLA and TCR-CMV co-occurrence with hypergeometric tests, applying a repertoire-size bias correction to TCR pairs. False discovery rates were estimated in a later analysis by permuting HLA or CMV assignments 20 times. A later analysis grouped co-occurring TCRs with DBSCAN, adding TCRdist sequence similarity when clustering within HLA-allele-positive subsets. Co-occurrence clustering excluded repertoires with fewer than 30,000 or more than 120,000 public chains, plus five with anomalous nucleotide sharing. TCRdb limited this immuneACCESS table to in-frame rearrangements with V and J called. A share of clones is missing; checked studies link under half to unresolved V genes, and the rest is unexplained. The V and J calls and clone size were taken over from that table, and D and trimming were inferred from the DNA. The sample table holds roughly 150,000 clones, of which approximately 80% were seen once. About 1.3% of the sample lies in the top ten.

Here is what the overall study found, with its caveats: Linkage disequilibrium might explain the correlated functional status among segregating V segments, but an unknown experimental factor could not be ruled out. A cluster of highly shared sequence variants was judged likely to represent a technical artifact of the sequencing pipeline. A later genetic analysis associated a missense DCLRE1C variant with V-gene and J-gene trimming of TCR beta chains, and an independent cohort replicated the association. Three of the identified cytomegalovirus-associated TCR beta chains were confirmed in vitro to be specific for cytomegalovirus antigens. At a false discovery rate of 0.05, a later analysis linked about 16,000 TCR beta sequences to specific HLA alleles. Because the 87-base-pair reads could not distinguish some IMGT-functional V segments, including TRBV6-2 and TRBV6-3, those segments were excluded. In both the original and validation cohorts, the classifier was reported to diagnose cytomegalovirus status with high specificity and sensitivity. Several of the top co-occurrence clusters appeared to be linked to parvovirus B19, influenza, CMV and Epstein-Barr virus, according to a later analysis. Because some donors lacked HLA typing at each locus, the association tests relied only on the typed subset. A further reported finding was that TCR beta sequences accurately predicted the HLA-A and HLA-B alleles for most subjects in the first cohort. In an earlier analysis of fewer than 700 of the donors, most TCR beta V segments appeared in productive rearrangements about 90% or about 30% of the time, broadly matching IMGT annotations. Assigning TCR associations to individual alleles was difficult when HLA alleles, especially DR and DQ, strongly co-occurred. CMV serostatus was the only immune exposure information available for the cohort. Most TCR sequences were seen in very few donors, while some public TCRs were found in many individuals. The study gave a list of 150 to 200 TCR beta chains associated with cytomegalovirus. In a later analysis, the rate of TCR association differed among HLA loci, with DRB1 alleles having the most associated TCRs and HLA-C alleles having the fewest. According to a later genetic analysis, donors in an Asian-associated ancestry cluster had fewer N-insertions in productive TCRs than the roughly 700-donor mean. According to the authors, the approach could potentially be generalized to other disease states and immunological phenotypes. In a later analysis, HLA-associated TCR beta chains were found to be more clonally expanded and to have lower generation probabilities than equally common non-associated chains. A later analysis found that most CMV-associated TCR beta chains appeared HLA-restricted, with HLA associations seemingly driven largely by CMV exposure. Because counts were too low, roughly 18 rarely observed V segments, including chromosome 9 orphons, were left out of the earlier analysis of approximately 580 of the donors. Roughly uniform sequencing depth across donors was assumed in presence/absence analyses, although this assumption may not hold. The cohort was sequenced for TCR beta chains only, and without alpha or paired-chain data the features that could be detected were limited.

CDR1 and CDR2 are drawn from the germline V gene: LGHNA, YSLEER. Including the terminal cysteine and phenylalanine, the CDR3 comprises 15 residues. CDR3 DNA is the only sequence kept; it has 45 bases, read in frame from the first base. From V the trimming removes 4 bases and from J it removes 10 bases, while the gene matches leave 8 bases of the junction unaccounted for. The receptor was isolated from a man younger than 45 in good health and CMV-seronegative. In this chain, TRBV4-3 is recombined with TRBJ1-6; 9 of the junction bases match TRBD1. The sequenced material came from PBMCs. The DNA is as follows: TGCGCCAGCAGCCCCCAGTCGGACAGGGGCTCACCCCTCCACTTT. Its translation is CASSPQSDRGSPLHF.